Shown below are 7 T cell receptor beta chains from a single sample sequenced in a study of shared clonotypes between healthy human individuals. Some clones are missing from TCRdb's copy, which holds only in-frame ones; the method was immunoSEQ multiplex PCR. The repertoire holds a few hundred thousand clones, with 65% to 70% as singletons. Sequenced material: memory CD4+ T cells sorted from blood. Sample subset: CD45RA-negative fraction. All receptors come from a man aged 25-45 years in good health.

The rearrangement joins TRBV27 to TRBJ2-5; 14 positions agree with TRBD2. The V segment lost 5 bases and the J segment 2 bases; nucleotides outside the gene matches: 13. This CDR3 has 19 residues. Germline CDR1 reads MNHEY; CDR2 reads SMNVEV (reference sequence). The CDR3 spells CASSPYQTSGRARQETQYF. The CDR3 region has the DNA TGTGCCAGCAGTCCGTACCAGACTAGCGGGAGGGCCAGACAAGAGACCCAGTACTTC.

This clone has only a few counts. The gene calls are TRBV4-3 and TRBJ1-4; D is uncertain. V gave up 1 base and J gave up 4 bases, with 10 bases separating them. The CDR3 loop spans 15 amino acids. The germline V gene encodes CDR1 LGHNA and CDR2 YSLEER. CDR3 in DNA: TGCGCCAGCAGCCAAGTGGGAGGCGGTAATGAAAAACTGTTTTTT. Translating it yields CASSQVGGGNEKLFF.

This clone was seen only a few times. The chain recombines TRBV28 with TRBJ2-7; D is uncertain. Deletions cut 10 bases from V and 1 base from J, with 8 bases between. CDR1 is MDHEN, CDR2 SYDVKM, per germline. This CDR3 has 11 amino acids. The CDR3 bases are TGTGCCACCGGTCGGTCCTACGAGCAGTACTTC. This translates into CATGRSYEQYF.

J is TRBJ2-7 and V is TRBV29-1; the D gene is possibly TRBD1 (5 bases). The germline V gene has CDR1 SQVTM and CDR2 ANQGSEA. The germline V and J ends were trimmed by 3 bases and 0 bases, with 12 bases remaining between them. The CDR3 contains 14 residues. The CDR3 DNA sequence: TGCAGCGTTGAGGAAACAGGAGACTCCTACGAGCAGTACTTC. This encodes CSVEETGDSYEQYF.

The genes are TRBV7-9 and TRBJ2-1; 9 nucleotides align to TRBD2. Germline V CDR1 and CDR2: SEHNR, FQNEAQ (reference sequence). With 3 bases clipped from V and 9 bases from J, the junction kept 6 bases outside the gene matches. CDR3 size: 14 residues. CDR3 sequence: CASSFPSGIIEQFF. The CDR3 nucleotides are TGTGCCAGCAGCTTTCCTAGCGGGATTATTGAGCAGTTCTTC.

The chain links TRBV7-9 to TRBJ2-3; possible D gene TRBD1, 5 bases. V lost 2 bases to trimming and J lost 8 bases, with 11 bases between them. This CDR3 has 13 residues. Per the germline V gene, CDR1 is SEHNR and CDR2 is FQNEAQ (reference sequence). The CDR3 region is CASSLQGVGTQYF. In DNA form, the CDR3 reads TGTGCCAGCAGCTTACAAGGGGTCGGTACGCAGTATTTT.

A few counts support this clone. This chain links TRBV5-4 with TRBJ2-1; D might be TRBD1 (6 bases). The V end was cut by 3 bases, the J end by 0 bases, with 10 bases between. Germline CDR1 is SGHNT and CDR2 is YYREEE (reference sequence). CDR3 length equals 15 residues. CDR3 bases: TGTGCCAGCAGCTGGGGGACACCCTCCTACAATGAGCAGTTCTTC. Translated: CASSWGTPSYNEQFF.